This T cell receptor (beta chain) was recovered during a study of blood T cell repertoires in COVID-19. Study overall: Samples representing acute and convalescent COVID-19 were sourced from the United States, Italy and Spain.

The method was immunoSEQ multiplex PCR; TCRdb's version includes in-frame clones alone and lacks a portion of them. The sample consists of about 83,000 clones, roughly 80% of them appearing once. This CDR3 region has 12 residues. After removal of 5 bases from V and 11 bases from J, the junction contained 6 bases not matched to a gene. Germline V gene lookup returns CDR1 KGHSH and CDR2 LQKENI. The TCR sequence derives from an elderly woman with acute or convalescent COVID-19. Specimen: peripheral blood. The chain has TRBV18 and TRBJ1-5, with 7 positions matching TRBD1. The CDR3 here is CASSSQGDTQHF. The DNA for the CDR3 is TGTGCCAGCTCATCCCAGGGGGACACCCAGCATTTT.